Given below is one T cell receptor (beta chain) in context. Under the authors' procedure: From reference gene primer amplification, estimates of nucleated cell counts were derived. Generated by immunoSEQ multiplex PCR, the TCRdb table keeps only in-frame clones and is missing some. D and trimming were read from the DNA, whereas the V and J calls and clone size are those reported in that table. The sample gives just over 350,000 clones, roughly nine tenths of which show up once; around 3% is in the top ten. The source of the sample is a study of blood T cell repertoires in COVID-19. About the research overall: Italy, Spain and the United States were the sources of the convalescent and acute COVID-19 samples. PBMCs, B-cell-depleted T cells, or T cells were the source of the cDNA or gDNA that made up the material.

The sample comprised PBMCs or T cells enriched from blood (not recorded which). This receptor was taken from a woman aged 25 to 39 who had recovered from COVID-19.

CDR3 DNA: TGCGCCAGCAGTTTCAAGACAAACACTGAAGCTTTCTTT. It specifies CASSFKTNTEAFF. The gene calls are TRBV5-1 and TRBJ1-1; D gene uncertain. The CDR3 has 13 residues. Germline CDR1 and CDR2: SGHRS and YFSETQ. V was trimmed by 5 bases and J by 2 bases, leaving 10 bases between them.